These 3 T cell receptor beta chains were sequenced from one sample in a study of T-cell reconstitution after alpha-beta-depleted transplantation in children. Preparation of the TCRbeta library was carried out with unique molecular identifiers. Using its own MiXCR run on the PCR reads, TCRdb lists one record per CDR3 protein. Of 200,000 to 250,000 distinct CDR3 sequences in the sample, approximately 8% are singletons; the top ten hold roughly 36%. The sequencing here drew on PBMCs, mostly from graft donor cells, taken 360 days after TCRalphabeta/CD19-depleted stem cell transplant. All receptors derive from a male patient aged 2 to 10 who had a stem cell transplant for acute myeloid leukemia, so the T cells may come from the graft donor.

This clonotype was picked up a small number of times. V and J are TRBV11-2 and TRBJ2-3; D perhaps matches TRBD1 (5 bases). The CDR3 contains 18 residues. V shed 5 bases and J shed 6 bases, with 27 bases lying between them. CDR1 is SGHAT and CDR2 is FQNNGV in the germline V gene. The CDR3 protein is CASSRRSGADTREDTQYF. CDR3 nucleotides: TGTGCCAGCAGCCGCCGATCCGGTGCGGACACGAGAGAGGATACGCAGTATTTT.

The chain carries TRBV20-1 and TRBJ2-5; TRBD1 agrees at 8 bases. The CDR3 totals 11 residues. Germline V lookup: CDR1 DFQATT, CDR2 SNEGSKA (reference sequence). V shed 6 bases and J 6 bases; nucleotides not matched to a gene: 3. CDR3 nucleotide sequence: TGCAGTGCCCGACAGGGGAAGACCCAGTACTTC. This gives the protein CSARQGKTQYF.

This clonotype was counted between two and nine times. This chain uses TRBV27 with TRBJ2-7; possibly TRBD1 or TRBD2 for D (6 bases each). CDR3 length: 13 amino acids. Germline CDR1 and CDR2: MNHEY and SMNVEV (reference sequence). The V gene lost 5 bases and the J gene lost 2 bases, with 10 bases spanning the gap. The chain's CDR3 is CASSIGGPYEQYF. The CDR3 DNA follows: TGTGCCAGCAGTATCGGGGGCCCCTACGAGCAGTACTTC.